What follows is one TCR beta chain and its context. The sample comes from a study of blood T cell repertoires in COVID-19. Study details: Sites across the United States, Italy and Spain contributed samples from acute and convalescent COVID-19. T cells, B-cell-depleted T cells, or PBMCs supplied cDNA or gDNA.

Authors' analysis steps: Nucleated cell counts were estimated from reference gene primer amplification. Clones were sequenced by immunoSEQ multiplex PCR, and TCRdb holds only the in-frame ones, with some missing. V and J calls and clone size are as listed in that table; D and trimming were resolved from the DNA. The sample has approximately 76,000 clones; approximately 86% are singletons. This clonotype was obtained from a woman aged 55-70 years with acute or convalescent COVID-19. The sample consisted of peripheral blood.

The CDR3 DNA sequence: TGTGCCAGCAGTCGTAGCCCGGGACAGACTAACAATGAGCAGTTCTTC. Translating it yields CASSRSPGQTNNEQFF. This chain connects TRBV7-3 to TRBJ2-1; 7 nucleotides line up with TRBD1. J lost 5 bases, V lost 6 bases, and 13 bases had no gene match. Germline assignment: CDR1 SGHTA and CDR2 FQGTGA. CDR3 size: 16 residues.